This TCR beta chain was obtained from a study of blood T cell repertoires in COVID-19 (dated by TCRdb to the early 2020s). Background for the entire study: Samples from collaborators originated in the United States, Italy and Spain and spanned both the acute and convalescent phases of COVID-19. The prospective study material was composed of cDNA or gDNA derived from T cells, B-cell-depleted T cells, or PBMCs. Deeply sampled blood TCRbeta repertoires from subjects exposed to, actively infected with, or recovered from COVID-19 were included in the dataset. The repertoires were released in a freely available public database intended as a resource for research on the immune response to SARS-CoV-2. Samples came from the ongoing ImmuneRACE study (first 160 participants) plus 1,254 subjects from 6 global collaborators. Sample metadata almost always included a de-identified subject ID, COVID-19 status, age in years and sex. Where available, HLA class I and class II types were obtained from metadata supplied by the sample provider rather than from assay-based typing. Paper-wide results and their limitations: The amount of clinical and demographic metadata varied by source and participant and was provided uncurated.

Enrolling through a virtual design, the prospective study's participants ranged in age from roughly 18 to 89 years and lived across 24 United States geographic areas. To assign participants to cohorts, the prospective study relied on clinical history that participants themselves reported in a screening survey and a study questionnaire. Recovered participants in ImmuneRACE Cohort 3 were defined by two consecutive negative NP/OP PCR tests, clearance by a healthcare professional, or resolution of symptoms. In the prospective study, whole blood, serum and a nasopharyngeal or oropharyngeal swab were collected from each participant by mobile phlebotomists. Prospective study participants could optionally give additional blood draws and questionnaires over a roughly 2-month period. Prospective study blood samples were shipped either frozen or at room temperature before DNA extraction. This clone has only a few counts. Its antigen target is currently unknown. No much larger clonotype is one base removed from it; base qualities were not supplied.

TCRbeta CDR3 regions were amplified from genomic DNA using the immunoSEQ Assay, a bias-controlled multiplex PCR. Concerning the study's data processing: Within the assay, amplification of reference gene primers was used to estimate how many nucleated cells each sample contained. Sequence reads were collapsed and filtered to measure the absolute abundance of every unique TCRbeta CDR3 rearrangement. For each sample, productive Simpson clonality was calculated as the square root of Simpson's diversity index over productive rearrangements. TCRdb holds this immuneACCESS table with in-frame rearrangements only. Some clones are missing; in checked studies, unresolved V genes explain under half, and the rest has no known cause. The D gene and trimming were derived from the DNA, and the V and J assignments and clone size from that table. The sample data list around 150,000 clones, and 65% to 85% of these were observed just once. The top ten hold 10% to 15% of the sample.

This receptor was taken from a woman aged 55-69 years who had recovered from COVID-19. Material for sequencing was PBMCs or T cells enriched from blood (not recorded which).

The CDR3 here reads CASSGRGEQFF. The sequenced DNA: TGTGCCAGCAGCGGTAGGGGGGAGCAGTTCTTC. Recombination connected TRBV9 to TRBJ2-1, and the D gene may be TRBD1, 6 bases matching. The CDR3, from cysteine to phenylalanine, totals 11 residues. Of all the DNA, just the CDR3 is kept, 33 bases in frame from base 1. Trimming removed 3 bases from V and 10 bases from J, leaving 8 bases between the germline ends. From a lookup of the germline V gene, CDR1 and CDR2 are SGDLS and YYNGEE. The full variable domain, completed from the reference TRBV9 and TRBJ2-1 proteins outside the CDR3, reads DSGVTQTPKHLITATGQRVTLRCSPRSGDLSVYWYQQSLDQGLQFLIQYYNGEERAKGNILERFSAQQFPDLHSELNLSSLELGDSALYFCASSGRGEQFFGPGTRLTVL.